Listed below are T cell receptor beta chains from one sample, sequenced in a study of beta chain features in type 1 diabetes. TCRdb's table, derived via immunoSEQ multiplex PCR, lists solely in-frame clones and lacks some. The sample contains 430,000 or so clones, 11% of which appear only once. The sequencing sample was made of naive CD4+ T cells from blood. These receptor sequences come from a woman between 18 and 29 years old in good health. CDR3s include the opening cysteine and the closing phenylalanine or tryptophan. The D gene is left open where the match is weak. Clone sizes are given selectively: once, few, many, or a class where the clone is expanded.

d_call j_call v_call clone_size cdr3_nt cdr3_aa
- TRBJ2-1 TRBV19 - TGTGCCAGTCGAACAGACAGTGCTGAGCAGTTCTTC CASRTDSAEQFF
- TRBJ2-1 TRBV5-1 - TGCGCCAGCAGCTTTCTAGCTCATAGCTCCTACAATGAGCAGTTCTTC CASSFLAHSSYNEQFF
- TRBJ1-1 TRBV6-5 few TGTGCCAGCAGTTACTCGTCAGGGGACACTGAAGCTTTCTTT CASSYSSGDTEAFF
TRBD1 TRBJ2-3 TRBV4-1 few TGCGCCAGCAGCCTCGACAGGGTAAAGGCAGATACGCAGTATTTT CASSLDRVKADTQYF
- TRBJ2-7 TRBV7-9 - TGTGCCAGCAGCCTCCTGGGAAGTCCCGAGCAGTACTTC CASSLLGSPEQYF
- TRBJ2-1 TRBV9 - TGTGCCGGCGAACAGGGAATTGATCGGGCCCAAGAGATTTACAATGAGCAGTTCTTC CAGEQGIDRAQEIYNEQFF
- TRBJ1-2 TRBV9 few TGTGCCAGCACTCAACAGTGGCGCTACACCTTC CASTQQWRYTF
TRBD1 TRBJ1-1 TRBV10-3 - TGTGCCTCGGGAAGGGGGCGTGATAGCACTGAAGCTTTCTTT CASGRGRDSTEAFF
TRBD2 TRBJ2-7 TRBV7-2 - TGTGCCAGCAGCGCCCGGACTAGCCCCTACGAGCAGTACTTC CASSARTSPYEQYF
TRBD1 TRBJ2-7 TRBV6-1 few TGTGCCAGCAGCGAAGAGCCGGGACAGTACTACGAGCAGTACTTC CASSEEPGQYYEQYF
- TRBJ1-6 TRBV6-1 few TGTGCCAGCAACGGGTATTCACCCCTCCACTTT CASNGYSPLHF
- TRBJ2-2 TRBV7-9 few TGTGCCAGCAGCCTGGGAGCGCCCGGGGAGCTGTTTTTT CASSLGAPGELFF
TRBD1 TRBJ1-4 TRBV29-1 - TGCAGCGTTGTGGGACAGGCAGAAAAACTGTTTTTT CSVVGQAEKLFF
- TRBJ1-6 TRBV7-9 few TGTGCCAGCAGCTTCCCCCCCGGTGGGACCTCCTATTCACCCCTCCACTTT CASSFPPGGTSYSPLHF
TRBD2 TRBJ2-1 TRBV7-9 - TGTGCCAGCAGCTTAGTAGCGGGGGGATACAATGAGCAGTTCTTC CASSLVAGGYNEQFF
TRBD2 TRBJ2-3 TRBV6-5 - TGTGCCATCAGCAGACTAGCGGGGGACCTAGATACGCAGTATTTT CAISRLAGDLDTQYF
- TRBJ2-6 TRBV18 - TGTGCCAGCTCACCACTCCCCTCAAGTTCTGGGGCCAACGTCCTGACTTTC CASSPLPSSSGANVLTF
TRBD2 TRBJ2-5 TRBV7-8 - TGTGCCAGCAGCCCGGGGACTAACCAAGAGACCCAGTACTTC CASSPGTNQETQYF
- TRBJ2-5 TRBV6-5 few TGTGCCAGCAGTTACTCTGGCAGGGGACAGACCCAGTACTTC CASSYSGRGQTQYF
- TRBJ1-3 TRBV5-6 - TGTGCCAGCAGCTTGGACAGGAAGAACACCATATATTTT CASSLDRKNTIYF
TRBD2 TRBJ2-1 TRBV9 - TGTGCCAGCAGCCCATGGACTAGCGGATACAATGAGCAGTTCTTC CASSPWTSGYNEQFF
- TRBJ2-5 TRBV7-9 - TGTGCCAGCAGCTTGCTTTCAGGGGAGAAGACCCAGTACTTC CASSLLSGEKTQYF
- TRBJ2-1 TRBV7-6 few TGTGCCAGCAGCTTAGGGATACTCAGTGATGAGCAGTTCTTC CASSLGILSDEQFF
- TRBJ2-3 TRBV16 - TGTGCCAGCAGCCAATCGTCCAGCACAGATACGCAGTATTTT CASSQSSSTDTQYF
- TRBJ2-5 TRBV29-1 few TGCAGCGTTGTCCGGGACCAGGGGATAGAGACCCAGTACTTC CSVVRDQGIETQYF
- TRBJ2-1 TRBV9 - TGTGCCAGCAGCGTAGGAGTGGGGACCTACAATGAGCAGTTCTTC CASSVGVGTYNEQFF
- TRBJ1-2 TRBV7-2 - TGTGCCAGCAGCCCCCGTTGGGGAGGCCCGGAGGGCTACACCTTC CASSPRWGGPEGYTF
- TRBJ2-3 TRBV7-3 - TGTGCCAGCAGCAAAAGCGGAGATACGCAGTATTTT CASSKSGDTQYF
TRBD2 TRBJ2-5 TRBV7-6 few TGTGCCAGCAGCTCCCGGACTAGGAGGGAGACCCAGTACTTC CASSSRTRRETQYF
- TRBJ1-4 TRBV4-1 - TGCGCCAGCAGCCTGACCGTACTACCAAATGAAAAACTGTTTTTT CASSLTVLPNEKLFF
- TRBJ2-1 TRBV11-3 few TGTGCCAGCAGCTTAGGAGGGGTTGTCTACAATGAGCAGTTCTTC CASSLGGVVYNEQFF
- TRBJ2-3 TRBV11-2 few TGTGCCAGCAGCGCTGTGGGGCGGTCTAGCACAGATACGCAGTATTTT CASSAVGRSSTDTQYF
- TRBJ2-7 TRBV5-4 few TGTGCCAGCAACCCTAACGAAGGGGGAGCCTACGAGCAGTACTTC CASNPNEGGAYEQYF
- TRBJ1-3 TRBV7-9 - TGTGCCAGCAGCTTAACAGGAAACACCATATATTTT CASSLTGNTIYF
- TRBJ2-1 TRBV11-2 few TGTGCCAGCAGCTTGCAGGTTACCTCCCTCTACAATGAGCAGTTCTTC CASSLQVTSLYNEQFF
- TRBJ2-5 TRBV20-1 few TGCAGTGTGGGCCTGCAAGAGACCCAGTACTTC CSVGLQETQYF
- TRBJ1-4 TRBV7-9 few TGTGCCAGCAGCTTATCCAGGGCGGGCGAAAAACTGTTTTTT CASSLSRAGEKLFF
TRBD1 TRBJ2-5 TRBV14 few TGTGCCAGCAGCCAAGAACAGGGGGAGACCCAGTACTTC CASSQEQGETQYF
- TRBJ1-4 TRBV7-9 few TGTGCCAGCAGCCCCCCGGGTCCGGGTTCAACTAATGAAAAACTGTTTTTT CASSPPGPGSTNEKLFF
TRBD2 TRBJ2-1 TRBV11-2 few TGTGCCAGCAGCGCCGGGACTAGCGGCTACAATGAGCAGTTCTTC CASSAGTSGYNEQFF
- TRBJ1-1 TRBV27 few TGTGCCAGCACCGGTAACACTGAAGCTTTCTTT CASTGNTEAFF
TRBD1 TRBJ2-7 TRBV14 - TGTGCCAGCAGCCAGGGCTCCGGGACAGGGACTTCCTACGAGCAGTACTTC CASSQGSGTGTSYEQYF
- TRBJ1-2 TRBV4-3 once TGCGCCAGCAGCACGCGGACCTCATCTAACTATGGCTACACCTTC CASSTRTSSNYGYTF
- TRBJ2-7 TRBV7-9 many TGTGCCAGCACGTCACAGAGCTCCTACGAGCAGTACTTC CASTSQSSYEQYF
TRBD1 TRBJ1-1 TRBV29-1 few TGCAGCTCGGACAGGCCCCCGAACACTGAAGCTTTCTTT CSSDRPPNTEAFF
TRBD1 TRBJ2-3 TRBV5-1 - TGCGCCAGCAGCTCCGGGACAGGGGCCGTAGATACGCAGTATTTT CASSSGTGAVDTQYF
TRBD2 TRBJ2-1 TRBV2 few TGTGCCAGCAGGCCCGGACTAGCGGGAGGTACTGGGTTCTTC CASRPGLAGGTGFF
- TRBJ2-3 TRBV4-3 few TGCGCCAGCAGCCAAGATCATAGGAATACGCAGTATTTT CASSQDHRNTQYF
TRBD1 TRBJ1-1 TRBV7-2 - TGTGCCAGCAGCTTAGCCCCCGGGACAGTGAACACTGAAGCTTTCTTT CASSLAPGTVNTEAFF